This is a list of T cell receptor beta chains from one sample in a study of T cell changes during pregnancy in multiple sclerosis. Sequenced by immunoSEQ multiplex PCR; TCRdb stores in-frame clones only, minus some. The table lists 90,000 or so clones, approximately 95% of them singletons, with 1.5% to 2% in the top ten. Sequenced here: peripheral blood, sampled after pregnancy. Receptor source: a female donor in good health, enrolled as a control in a pregnancy study. Each CDR3 is given with its conserved first and last residue. The D gene is left open where the match is weak.

V	D	J	DNA	CDR3
TRBV30	NA	TRBJ1-5	TGTGCCTGGAGTACCGGGGTTGGAGGCAATCAGCCCCAGCATTTT	CAWSTGVGGNQPQHF
TRBV28	TRBD2	TRBJ2-3	TGTGCCAGCAGTTCCCGAGGGTCTCTAGCGGGAGACGGAGAAGATACGCAGTATTTT	CASSSRGSLAGDGEDTQYF
TRBV11-3	NA	TRBJ2-7	TGTGCCAGCAGCTCAGGGGACGCCTACGAGCAGTACTTC	CASSSGDAYEQYF
TRBV2	TRBD2	TRBJ2-7	TGTGCCAGCAGTGAAGGCGGGACTAGCGTCTACGAGCAGTACTTC	CASSEGGTSVYEQYF
TRBV21-1	NA	TRBJ2-1	TGTGCCAGCAGCACGATTACTAGCGGGAGCTCCTACAATGAGCAGTTCTTC	CASSTITSGSSYNEQFF
TRBV5-1	NA	TRBJ2-4	TGCGCCAGCAGCCCGGACAGCTCAAAAAACATTCAGTACTTC	CASSPDSSKNIQYF
TRBV29-1	NA	TRBJ2-7	TGCAGTGGACTGACACCTCCCAACGAGCAGTACTTC	CSGLTPPNEQYF
TRBV6-1	TRBD2	TRBJ2-1	TGTGCCAGCAGTGATCCCCTAGCGGGAGGGTCGTTTTCCTTCTTC	CASSDPLAGGSFSFF
TRBV4-1	NA	TRBJ1-5	TGCGCCAGCAGCCAAGAAGCAGGGTTAAGCCATCAGCCCCAGCATTTT	CASSQEAGLSHQPQHF
TRBV29-1	TRBD2	TRBJ2-7	TGCAGCGTTACTAGCGGGAGTAACTACGAGCAGTACTTC	CSVTSGSNYEQYF
TRBV10-3	NA	TRBJ2-7	TGTGCCATCAGTGAAGGGCAGGGTCCCACCTACGAGCAGTACTTC	CAISEGQGPTYEQYF
TRBV6-5	NA	TRBJ2-1	TGTGCCAGCAGTTACTCGACGGAGGGGTACAATGAGCAGTTCTTC	CASSYSTEGYNEQFF
TRBV2	NA	TRBJ1-1	TGTGCCAGCAGTGGGACAGCGAACACTGAAGCTTTCTTT	CASSGTANTEAFF
TRBV11-2	TRBD2	TRBJ2-5	TGTGCCAGCAGCCGAATGGGGACTAGCGGGATTGAGACCCAGTACTTC	CASSRMGTSGIETQYF
TRBV28	TRBD2	TRBJ2-5	TGTGCCACCGAGCGGGAGGGCTTTTTTGAGGAGACCCAGTACTTC	CATEREGFFEETQYF
TRBV19	TRBD1	TRBJ1-2	TGTGCCAGTAGGGGCAGGGGGCGAGAGGATGGCTACACCTTC	CASRGRGREDGYTF
TRBV2	TRBD1	TRBJ2-2	TGTGCCAGCAGGACAGGGGTGAACACCGGGGAGCTGTTTTTT	CASRTGVNTGELFF
TRBV6-5	NA	TRBJ1-4	TGTGCCAGCGGGAGGGATGGTGAAAAACTGTTTTTT	CASGRDGEKLFF
TRBV23-1	TRBD1	TRBJ1-1	TGCGCCAGCAGACACCTACAGGGGGCCAACACTGAAGCTTTCTTT	CASRHLQGANTEAFF
TRBV5-1	NA	TRBJ2-6	TGCGCCAGCAGCTTAGGCGGGGACAACGTCCTGACTTTC	CASSLGGDNVLTF
TRBV29-1	TRBD2	TRBJ2-7	TGCAGCGTTGTCTTGGTGGGGACTAGCGAATACTACGAGCAGTACTTC	CSVVLVGTSEYYEQYF